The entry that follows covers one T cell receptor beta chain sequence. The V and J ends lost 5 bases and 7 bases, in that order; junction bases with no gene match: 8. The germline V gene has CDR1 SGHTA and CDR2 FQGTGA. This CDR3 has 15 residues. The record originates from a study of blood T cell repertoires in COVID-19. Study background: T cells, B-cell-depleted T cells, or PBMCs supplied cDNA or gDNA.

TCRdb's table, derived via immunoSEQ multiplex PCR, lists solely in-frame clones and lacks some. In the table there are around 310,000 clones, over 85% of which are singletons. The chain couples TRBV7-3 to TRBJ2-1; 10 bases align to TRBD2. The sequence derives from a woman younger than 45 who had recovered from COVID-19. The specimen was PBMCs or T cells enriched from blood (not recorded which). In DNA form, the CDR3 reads TGTGCCAGCAGCCGAAGCGGGAGGGCCGAGAATGAGCAGTTCTTC. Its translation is CASSRSGRAENEQFF.